The entry that follows covers one T cell receptor beta chain sequence. This clone was found a few times. The specificity of this receptor is unknown. There are no base qualities to consult, and no much larger clone falls within one base. These data originate in a study of shared clonotypes between healthy human individuals (dated by TCRdb to the early 2020s). Background on the whole study: A few men and two women, aged 18 to 49 years, made up the cohort. For each donor, CD4 naive and CD4 memory were each run on three plates, CD8 naive on two plates, and CD8 memory on one plate. To estimate repertoire size and how much clonotype sharing occurs between individuals, the study deeply sequenced the blood TCR repertoires of five healthy adults. Libraries were prepared and TCR repertoires were sequenced by different laboratories using diverse techniques, in order to increase sequencing depth and limit assay-specific biases. Per donor, leukapheresis produced somewhere between about 0.9 and 9.5 billion PBMCs.

TCR CDR3 regions were amplified from genomic DNA by multiplex PCR using the deep immunoSEQ assay. For each cell subset, the extracted genomic DNA was distributed evenly across all wells of several immunoSEQ 96-well plates, and each plate served as one replicate. For sorted subsets, about 220 ng of genomic DNA, equivalent to around 31,000 T cell genomes, went into each replicate PCR. Purified libraries were quantified with a Qubit 3.0 fluorometer, sized on a Bioanalyzer 2100, and re-quantified with the KAPA Library Quantification kit. A separate single-read 150-cycle Illumina NextSeq 550 flow cell was used to sequence each immunoSEQ 96-well plate. The authors processed their data as follows. The immunoSEQ output contained only junctional sequences without quality scores, so filtering could not match that applied to full-length reads. Sequences were annotated with PyIR, a Python wrapper for IgBLAST v1.9, using IMGT germline references to assign V/J genes and CDR3. Any read was removed if the V/J assignment was weak (E-value above 1e-6), the CDR3 was missing, or the read contained stop codons, out-of-frame junctions, or ambiguous translated residues. V3J clonotypes were defined by identical inferred V gene, J gene, and CDR3 amino acid sequence. To compute the percentage overlap between repertoires, the number of shared unique clonotypes was divided by the size of the smaller repertoire. RTK rarefaction, the Chao1 estimator, and Recon v2.1 estimates of unobserved clonotypes were used to assess repertoire richness. Generation probabilities for all TCRbeta clonotypes obtained by the gDNA method from a handful of donors were computed using OLGA. The table was pulled from immuneACCESS by TCRdb, which kept in-frame rearrangements only. Such tables lose some clones; where checked, under half of the loss comes from unresolved V genes, and the rest has no known cause. The V and J calls and clone size are taken from that table; D and trimming were inferred from the DNA. This sample lists about 2.1 million clones; around 93% were detected once. Clones ranked in the top ten supply under 2% of the sample.

CD8 naive samples were obtained by positive selection for CCR7 among CD45RO-negative cells, yielding a CD45RA+CCR7+ population from which TemRA cells were excluded. The donors were healthy, HIV-negative adults with no recently reported acute infections or vaccinations. Every donor was a Caucasian adult living in Nashville, Tennessee, USA. After blood collection by leukapheresis, PBMCs were isolated using Ficoll-Histopaque density gradient centrifugation and then cryopreserved in the vapor phase of liquid nitrogen. Analytical flow cytometry was used to check the purity and quantity of each magnetically sorted T cell population. Genomic DNA was isolated from every sorted fraction and measured by UV absorbance on a Nanodrop 2000c. V loses 1 base, J loses 2 bases, and the germline ends lie 12 bases apart. The germline V gene encodes CDR1 MGHRA and CDR2 YSYEKL. The CDR3 sequence holds 16 residues, the cysteine and phenylalanine included. The retained sequence is limited to the CDR3, 48 bases, with the frame set at the first base.

The research as a whole found: Even with the large sequencing depth, rarefaction of the sorted-subset datasets indicated that sequencing was incomplete. Sampling was restricted to blood, and TCR repertoires in tissue are likely to differ from TCR repertoires in blood. Pairwise subsampling led to the expectation that sequencing depth would affect the degree of clonotype sharing among donors. Naive subsets generally had larger estimated clonotype richness than memory subsets did. Sharing across a few donors was observed for about 4.8% of naive CD4, about 4% of naive CD8, roughly 2.4% of memory CD4, and less than 0.45% of memory CD8 clonotypes. Compared with non-shared clonotypes, the clonotypes found in all four sorted-subset donors had higher generation probabilities. Because the study included a small number of donors, the genetic and exposure-history diversity represented was limited.

The sequence links TRBV4-1 to TRBJ1-5, with TRBD1 as a weak D call on 5 bases. The specimen was naive CD8+ T cells from PBMCs. Taken with the paper, the label for cell subset or site translates to: CD45RA+CCR7+. The clonotype originates from a man aged 18 to 29 in good health. Some clones in this sample may be carry-over from other donors' samples. In nucleotide form, the sequence is TGCGCCAGCAGCCAAGTGCAGGGAGTCGGCAATCAGCCCCAGCATTTT. It specifies CASSQVQGVGNQPQHF.